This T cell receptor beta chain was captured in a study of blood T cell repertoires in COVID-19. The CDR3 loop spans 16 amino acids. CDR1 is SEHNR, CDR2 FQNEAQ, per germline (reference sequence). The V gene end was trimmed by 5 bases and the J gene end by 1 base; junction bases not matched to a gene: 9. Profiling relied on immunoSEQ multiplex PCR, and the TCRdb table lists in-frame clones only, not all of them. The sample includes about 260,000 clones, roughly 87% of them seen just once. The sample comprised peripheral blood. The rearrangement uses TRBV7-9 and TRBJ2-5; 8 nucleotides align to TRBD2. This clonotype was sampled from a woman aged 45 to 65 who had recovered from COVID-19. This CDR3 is CASSQPAGTSQETQYF. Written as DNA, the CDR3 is TGTGCCAGCAGCCAACCCGCCGGGACTAGCCAAGAGACCCAGTACTTC.